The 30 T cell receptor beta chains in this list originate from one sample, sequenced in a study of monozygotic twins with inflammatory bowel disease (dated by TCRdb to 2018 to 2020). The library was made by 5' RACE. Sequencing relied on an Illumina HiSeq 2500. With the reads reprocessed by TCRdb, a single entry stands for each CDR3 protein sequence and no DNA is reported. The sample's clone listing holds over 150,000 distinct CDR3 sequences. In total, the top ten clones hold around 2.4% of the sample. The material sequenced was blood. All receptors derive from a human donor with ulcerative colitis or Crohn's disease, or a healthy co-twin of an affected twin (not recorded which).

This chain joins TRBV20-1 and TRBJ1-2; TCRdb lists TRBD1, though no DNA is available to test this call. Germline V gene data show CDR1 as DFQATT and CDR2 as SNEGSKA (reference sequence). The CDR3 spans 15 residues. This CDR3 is CSALSRDGSNYGYTF.

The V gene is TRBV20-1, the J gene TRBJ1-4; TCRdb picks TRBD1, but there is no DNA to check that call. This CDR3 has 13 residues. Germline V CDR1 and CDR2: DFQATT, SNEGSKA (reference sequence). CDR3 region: CGGGPDRDEKLFF.

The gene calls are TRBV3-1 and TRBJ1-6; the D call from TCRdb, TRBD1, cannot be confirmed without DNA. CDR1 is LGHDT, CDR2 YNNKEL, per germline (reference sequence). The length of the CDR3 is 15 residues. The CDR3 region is CASSQGGTGYSPLHF.

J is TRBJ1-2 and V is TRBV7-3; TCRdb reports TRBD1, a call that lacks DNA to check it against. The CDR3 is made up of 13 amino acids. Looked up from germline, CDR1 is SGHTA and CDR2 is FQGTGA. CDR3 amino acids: CASSLTRGYGYTF.

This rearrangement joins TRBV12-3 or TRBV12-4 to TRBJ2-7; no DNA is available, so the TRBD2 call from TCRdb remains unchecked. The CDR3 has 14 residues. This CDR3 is CASRPAGSSYEQYF.

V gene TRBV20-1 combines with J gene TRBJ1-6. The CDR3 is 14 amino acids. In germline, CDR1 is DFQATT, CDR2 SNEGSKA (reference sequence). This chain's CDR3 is CSARVLQDGSPLHF.

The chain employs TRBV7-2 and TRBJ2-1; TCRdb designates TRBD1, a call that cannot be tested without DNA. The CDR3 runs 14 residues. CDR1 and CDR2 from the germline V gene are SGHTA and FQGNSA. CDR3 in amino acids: CASSYRGGCNEQFF.

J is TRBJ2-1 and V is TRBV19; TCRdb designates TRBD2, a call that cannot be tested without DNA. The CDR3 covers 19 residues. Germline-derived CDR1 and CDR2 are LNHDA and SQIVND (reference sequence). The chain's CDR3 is CASSISLEVWTSGYNEQFF.

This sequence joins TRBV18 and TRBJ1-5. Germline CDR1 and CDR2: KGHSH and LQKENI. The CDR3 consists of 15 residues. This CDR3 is CASSPRDMEAQPQHF.

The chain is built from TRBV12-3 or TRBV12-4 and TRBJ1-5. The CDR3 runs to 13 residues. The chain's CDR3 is CASSFGEGQPQHF.

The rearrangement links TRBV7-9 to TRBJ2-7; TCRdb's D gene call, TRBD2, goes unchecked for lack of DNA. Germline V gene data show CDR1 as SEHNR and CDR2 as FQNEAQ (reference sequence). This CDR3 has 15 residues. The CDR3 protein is CASSPGLAGAYEQYF. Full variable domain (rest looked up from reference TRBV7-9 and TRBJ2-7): DTGVSQNPRHKITKRGQNVTFRCDPISEHNRLYWYRQTLGQGPEFLTYFQNEAQLEKSRLLSDRFSAERPKGSFSTLEIQRTEQGDSAMYLCASSPGLAGAYEQYFGPGTRLTVT.

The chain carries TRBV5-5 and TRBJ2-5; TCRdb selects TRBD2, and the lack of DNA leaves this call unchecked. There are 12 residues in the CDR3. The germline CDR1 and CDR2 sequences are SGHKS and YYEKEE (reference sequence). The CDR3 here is CASSISVETQYF.

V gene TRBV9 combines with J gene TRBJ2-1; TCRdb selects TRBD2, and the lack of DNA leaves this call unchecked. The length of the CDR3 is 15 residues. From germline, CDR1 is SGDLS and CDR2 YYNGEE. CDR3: CASSIWPSGTNEQFF.

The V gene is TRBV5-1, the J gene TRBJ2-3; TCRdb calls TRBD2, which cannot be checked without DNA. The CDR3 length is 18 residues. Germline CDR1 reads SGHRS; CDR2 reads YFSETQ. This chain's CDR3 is CASSPSPTWGEGADTQYF.

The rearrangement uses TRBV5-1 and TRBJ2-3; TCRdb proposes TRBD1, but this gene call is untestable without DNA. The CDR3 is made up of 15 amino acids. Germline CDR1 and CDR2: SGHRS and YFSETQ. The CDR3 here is CASSFQTGGEDTQYF.

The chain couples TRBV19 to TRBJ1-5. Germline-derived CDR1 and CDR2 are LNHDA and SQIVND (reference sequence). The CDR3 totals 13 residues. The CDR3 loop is CASSPRTGQPQHF.

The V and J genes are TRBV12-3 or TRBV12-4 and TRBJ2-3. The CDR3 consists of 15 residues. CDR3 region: CASSSDITSTDTQYF.

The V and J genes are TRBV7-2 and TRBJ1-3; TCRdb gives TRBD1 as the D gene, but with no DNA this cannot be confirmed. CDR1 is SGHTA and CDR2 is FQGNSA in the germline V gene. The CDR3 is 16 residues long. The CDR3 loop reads CASSLSPTGTGNTIYF.

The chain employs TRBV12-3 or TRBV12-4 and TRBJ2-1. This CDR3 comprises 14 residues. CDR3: CASSLTRTYNEQFF.

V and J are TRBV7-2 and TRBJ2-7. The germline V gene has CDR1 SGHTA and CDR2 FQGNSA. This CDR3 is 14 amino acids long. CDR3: CASSLNGVGYEQYF.

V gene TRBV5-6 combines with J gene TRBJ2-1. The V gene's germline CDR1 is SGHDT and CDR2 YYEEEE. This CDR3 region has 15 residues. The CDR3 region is CASSLGGFTYNEQFF.

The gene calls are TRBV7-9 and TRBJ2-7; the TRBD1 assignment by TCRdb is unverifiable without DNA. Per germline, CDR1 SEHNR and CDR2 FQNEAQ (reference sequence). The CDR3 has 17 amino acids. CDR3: CASSLEPPWQPGYEQYF.

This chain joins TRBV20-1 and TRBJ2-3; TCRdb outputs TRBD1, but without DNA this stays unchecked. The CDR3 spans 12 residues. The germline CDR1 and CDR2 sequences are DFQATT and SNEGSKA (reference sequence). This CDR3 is CSASVRGDTQYF.

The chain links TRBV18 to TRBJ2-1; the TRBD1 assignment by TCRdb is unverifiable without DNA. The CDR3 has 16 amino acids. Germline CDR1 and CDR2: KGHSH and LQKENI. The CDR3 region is CASSPFSGGEGNEQFF.

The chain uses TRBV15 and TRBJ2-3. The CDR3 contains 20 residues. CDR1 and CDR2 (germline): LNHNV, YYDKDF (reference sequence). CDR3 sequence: CATSSGGFSSTSVGTDTQYF.

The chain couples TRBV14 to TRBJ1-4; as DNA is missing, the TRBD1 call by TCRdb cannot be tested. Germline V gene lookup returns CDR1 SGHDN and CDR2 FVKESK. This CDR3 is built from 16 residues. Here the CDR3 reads CASSQLGYRGNEKLFF.

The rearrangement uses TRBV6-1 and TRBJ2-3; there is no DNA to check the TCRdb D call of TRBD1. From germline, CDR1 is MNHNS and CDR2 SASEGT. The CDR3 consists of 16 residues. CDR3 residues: CASSERQSFDTDTQYF.

The CDR3 loop is CASSLPGVLGGELFF. The rearrangement links TRBV3-1 to TRBJ2-2; TCRdb's D gene call, TRBD1, goes unchecked for lack of DNA. The CDR3 length is 15 residues. The germline gives CDR1 LGHDT, CDR2 YNNKEL (reference sequence).

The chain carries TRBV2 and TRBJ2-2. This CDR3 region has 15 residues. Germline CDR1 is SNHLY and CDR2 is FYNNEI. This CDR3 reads CASSVDTPNTGELFF.

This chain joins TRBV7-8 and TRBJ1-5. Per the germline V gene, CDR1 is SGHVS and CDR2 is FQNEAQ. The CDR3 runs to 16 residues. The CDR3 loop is CASSLSVGGVNQPQHF.